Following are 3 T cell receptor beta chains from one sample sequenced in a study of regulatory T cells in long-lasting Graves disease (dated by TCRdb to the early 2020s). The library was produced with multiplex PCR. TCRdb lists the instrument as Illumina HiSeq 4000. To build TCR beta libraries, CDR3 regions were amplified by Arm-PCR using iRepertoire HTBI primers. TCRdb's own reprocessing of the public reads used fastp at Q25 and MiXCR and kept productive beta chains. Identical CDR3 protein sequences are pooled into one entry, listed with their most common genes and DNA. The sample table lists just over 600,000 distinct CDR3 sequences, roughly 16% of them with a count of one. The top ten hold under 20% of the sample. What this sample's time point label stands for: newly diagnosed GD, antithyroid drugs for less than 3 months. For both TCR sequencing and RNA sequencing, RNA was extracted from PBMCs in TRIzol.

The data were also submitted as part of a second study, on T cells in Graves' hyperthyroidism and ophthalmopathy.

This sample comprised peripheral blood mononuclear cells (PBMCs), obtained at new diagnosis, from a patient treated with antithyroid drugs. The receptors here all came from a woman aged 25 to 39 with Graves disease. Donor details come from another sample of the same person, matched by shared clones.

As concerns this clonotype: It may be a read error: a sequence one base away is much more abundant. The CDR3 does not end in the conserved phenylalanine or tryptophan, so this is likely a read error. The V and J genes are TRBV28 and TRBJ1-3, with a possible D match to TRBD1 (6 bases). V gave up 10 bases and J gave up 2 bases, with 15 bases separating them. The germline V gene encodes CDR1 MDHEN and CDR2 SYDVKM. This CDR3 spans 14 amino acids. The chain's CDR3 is CATHRDATGNTIYS. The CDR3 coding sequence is TGTGCCACCCACAGGGACGCAACTGGAAACACCATATATTCT.

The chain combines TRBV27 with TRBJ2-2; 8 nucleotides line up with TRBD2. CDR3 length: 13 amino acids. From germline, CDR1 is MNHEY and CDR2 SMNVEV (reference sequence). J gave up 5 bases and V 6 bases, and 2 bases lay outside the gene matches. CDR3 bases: TGTGCCAGCAGCTCTAGCGGGACCGGGGAGCTGTTTTTT. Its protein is CASSSSGTGELFF.

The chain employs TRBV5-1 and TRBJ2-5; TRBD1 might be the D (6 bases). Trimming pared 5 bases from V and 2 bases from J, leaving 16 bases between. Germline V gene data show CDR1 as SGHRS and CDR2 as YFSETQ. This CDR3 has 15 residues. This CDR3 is CASSPGTREQETQYF. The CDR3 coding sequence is TGCGCCAGCAGTCCGGGGACAAGGGAACAAGAGACCCAGTACTTC.